These 6 T cell receptor beta chains share one sample of origin, sequenced in a study of blood T cell repertoires in COVID-19. The table came from immunoSEQ multiplex PCR; TCRdb's copy has only in-frame clones and leaves some out. In the table there are fewer than 250,000 clones, 70% to 90% of which are singletons. Sequencing was done on a sample of peripheral blood. These receptors were collected from a woman in her 70s with active or convalescent COVID-19.

The J gene is TRBJ1-3, the V gene TRBV2, with a possible D match to TRBD1 (5 bases). V gave up 7 bases and J gave up 3 bases, with 13 bases separating them. The germline V gene encodes CDR1 SNHLY and CDR2 FYNNEI. This CDR3 is 14 amino acids long. The CDR3 nucleotides are TGTGCCAGCACCCAGGGTTCAGTTGGAAACACCATATATTTT. Translating it yields CASTQGSVGNTIYF. The full variable domain, in which reference TRBV2 and TRBJ1-3 provide the parts outside the CDR3, is EPEVTQTPSHQVTQMGQEVILRCVPISNHLYFYWYRQILGQKVEFLVSFYNNEISEKSEIFDDQFSVERPDGSNFTLKIRSTKLEDSAMYFCASTQGSVGNTIYFGEGSWLTVV.

The genes are TRBV28 and TRBJ2-3; 9 bases are a match to TRBD1. V dropped 8 bases and J dropped 3; count of bases not matched to a gene: 6. The CDR3 consists of 14 residues. CDR1 MDHEN and CDR2 SYDVKM come from the germline V gene. The CDR3 DNA reads TGTGCCAGCGACCACAGGGGGCGAACAGATACGCAGTATTTT. This translates into CASDHRGRTDTQYF.

The rearrangement links TRBV11-2 to TRBJ1-6; no clear D gene. Trimming shortened V by 5 bases and J by 10 bases, and 12 bases separated the two germline ends. Germline assignment: CDR1 SGHAT and CDR2 FQNNGV. CDR3 length: 13 amino acids. The CDR3 protein is CASSGWSDSPLHF. CDR3 nucleotides: TGTGCCAGCAGCGGCTGGAGCGACTCACCCCTCCACTTT.

In this sample, this clone turned up a few times. The rearrangement uses TRBV5-1 and TRBJ1-1; tentative D call: TRBD1 (5 bases). V lost 0 bases to trimming and J lost 1 base, with 13 bases between them. The CDR3 totals 16 residues. Germline CDR1 is SGHRS and CDR2 is YFSETQ. Here the CDR3 DNA reads TGCGCCAGCAGCTTGGAGCTCTTGGGGCGGAACACTGAAGCTTTCTTT. As protein: CASSLELLGRNTEAFF.

The chain employs TRBV27 and TRBJ1-2; D remains ambiguous. CDR1 is MNHEY and CDR2 is SMNVEV in the germline V gene (reference sequence). CDR3 length: 14 residues. V was cut by 8 bases and J by 8 bases, with 21 bases left in between. The CDR3 loop reads CASGLRGRREGYTF. CDR3 nucleotide sequence: TGTGCCAGCGGATTACGAGGGAGGAGAGAAGGCTACACCTTC.

V gene TRBV7-9 combines with J gene TRBJ2-3, with a possible D match to TRBD2 (6 bases). V dropped 1 base and J dropped 6 bases, with 11 bases sitting between them. The CDR3 sequence is 14 residues long. Looked up from germline, CDR1 is SEHNR and CDR2 is FQNEAQ (reference sequence). The CDR3 region is CASSLGVREDTQYF. For the CDR3, the DNA is TGTGCCAGCAGCTTAGGGGTCCGGGAGGATACGCAGTATTTT.